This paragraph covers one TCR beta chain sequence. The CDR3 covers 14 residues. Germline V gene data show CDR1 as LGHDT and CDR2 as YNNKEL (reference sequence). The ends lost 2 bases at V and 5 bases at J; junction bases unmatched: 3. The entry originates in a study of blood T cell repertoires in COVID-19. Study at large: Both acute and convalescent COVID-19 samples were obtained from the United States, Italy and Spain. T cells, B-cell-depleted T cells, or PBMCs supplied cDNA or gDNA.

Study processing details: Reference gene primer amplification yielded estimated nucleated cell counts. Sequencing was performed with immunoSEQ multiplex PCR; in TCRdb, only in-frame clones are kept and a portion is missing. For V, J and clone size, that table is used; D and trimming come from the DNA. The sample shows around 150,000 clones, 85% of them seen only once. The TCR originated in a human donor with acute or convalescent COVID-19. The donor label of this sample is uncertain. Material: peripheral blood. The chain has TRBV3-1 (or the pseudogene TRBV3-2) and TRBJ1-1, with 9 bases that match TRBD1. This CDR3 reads CASSQFDRGTEAFF. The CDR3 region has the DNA TGTGCCAGCAGCCAATTCGACAGGGGGACTGAAGCTTTCTTT.